Below, 3 T cell receptor beta chains from the same sample are listed, as sequenced in a study of T cells in Graves' hyperthyroidism and ophthalmopathy. Authors of the study amplified TCR beta CDR3 regions from RNA transcripts. With the HTBI primer set, the TCR CDR3 went through a first round of RT-PCR. TCRdb independently ran MiXCR on the multiplex PCR reads; one entry per CDR3 protein. Of some 400,000 distinct CDR3 sequences detected, approximately 13% appear once; the ten largest clones hold about 20%. The sequenced material came from blood. These TCRs come from a man under 40 with Graves' hyperthyroidism that later progressed to Graves' ophthalmopathy.

This clonotype was recorded once. The chain joins TRBV12-5 to TRBJ2-1; D uncertain. The DNA end is a closer match to TRBJ2-7, so the J assignment may be wrong. The CDR3 totals 13 residues. Germline values: CDR1 LGHNT, CDR2 FRNRAP. The CDR3: CASGSVSYNEQYF. The CDR3 DNA follows: TGTGCTAGTGGTTCGGTCTCCTACAATGAGCAGTACTTC.

This clonotype was recorded at least ten times. V usage is TRBV2 and J usage is TRBJ2-2; 10 bases agree with TRBD1. The CDR3 loop spans 15 amino acids. CDR1 is SNHLY and CDR2 is FYNNEI in the germline V gene. V lost 4 bases to trimming and J lost 6 bases; unmatched junction nucleotides: 5. CDR3 sequence reads: CASSVRTGGAGELFF. As DNA, the CDR3 is TGTGCCAGCAGTGTTAGGACAGGGGGTGCCGGGGAGCTGTTTTTT.

This clonotype was found many times. The rearrangement joins TRBV12-3 or TRBV12-4 to TRBJ1-1; D is possibly TRBD1 (5 bases). Trimming removed 8 bases at V and 2 bases at J, with 15 bases between. CDR3 length: 14 amino acids. The CDR3 DNA follows: TGTGCCAGCGATTGCTGGGGGGAAAACACTGAAGCTTTCTTT. Protein: CASDCWGENTEAFF.